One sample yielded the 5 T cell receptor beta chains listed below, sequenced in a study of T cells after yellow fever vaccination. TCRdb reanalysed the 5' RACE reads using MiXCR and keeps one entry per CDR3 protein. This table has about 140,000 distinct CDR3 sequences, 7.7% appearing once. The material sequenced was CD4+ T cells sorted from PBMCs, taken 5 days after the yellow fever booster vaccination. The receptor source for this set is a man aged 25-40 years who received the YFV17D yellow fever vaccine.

The CDR3 loop reads CASSSGQRPYEQYF. The DNA for the CDR3 is TGTGCCAGCAGTTCGGGACAGCGGCCCTACGAGCAGTACTTC. The chain links TRBV12-3 or TRBV12-4 to TRBJ2-7, with 7 bases that match TRBD1. The CDR3 totals 14 residues. With V trimmed by 4 bases and J by 2 bases, 5 bases remained unmatched.

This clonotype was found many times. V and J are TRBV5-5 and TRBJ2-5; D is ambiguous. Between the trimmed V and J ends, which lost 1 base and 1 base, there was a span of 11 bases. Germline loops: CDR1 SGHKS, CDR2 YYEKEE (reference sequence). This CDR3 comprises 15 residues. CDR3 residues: CASSLSPIPQETQYF. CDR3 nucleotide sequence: TGTGCCAGCAGCTTGTCCCCAATTCCCCAAGAGACCCAGTACTTC.

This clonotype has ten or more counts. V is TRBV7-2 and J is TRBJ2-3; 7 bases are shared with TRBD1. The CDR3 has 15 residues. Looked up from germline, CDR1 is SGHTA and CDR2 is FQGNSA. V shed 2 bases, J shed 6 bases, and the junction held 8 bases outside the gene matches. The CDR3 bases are TGTGCCAGCAGCTTATCCCTGGACAGGTCGGATACGCAGTATTTT. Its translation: CASSLSLDRSDTQYF. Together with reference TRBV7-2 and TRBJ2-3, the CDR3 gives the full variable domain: GAGVSQSPSNKVTEKGKDVELRCDPISGHTALYWYRQSLGQGLEFLIYFQGNSAPDKSGLPSDRFSAERTGGSVSTLTIQRTQQEDSAVYLCASSLSLDRSDTQYFGPGTRLTVL.

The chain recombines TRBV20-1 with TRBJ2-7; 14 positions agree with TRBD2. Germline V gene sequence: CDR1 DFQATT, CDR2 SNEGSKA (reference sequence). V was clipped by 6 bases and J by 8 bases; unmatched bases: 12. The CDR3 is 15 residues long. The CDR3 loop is CSATPGLAGVLQQYF. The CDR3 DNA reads TGCAGTGCCACCCCGGGACTAGCGGGAGTTCTGCAGCAGTACTTC.

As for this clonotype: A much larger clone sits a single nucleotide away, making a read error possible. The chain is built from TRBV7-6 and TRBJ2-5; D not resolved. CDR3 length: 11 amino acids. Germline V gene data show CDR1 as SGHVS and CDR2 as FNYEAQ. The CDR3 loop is CASSNQEAQYF. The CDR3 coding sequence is TGTGCCAGCAGTAACCAAGAGGCCCAGTACTTC.